Detailed here is one T cell receptor (beta chain). Its antigen is unknown. TCRdb's copy holds only in-frame clones and misses some; the assay was immunoSEQ multiplex PCR. The sample includes about 13,000 clones, under 90% of them seen just once. These data come from a study of PD-1 blockade in mismatch repair-deficient tumors. Time point here: 10-day in vitro stimulation with candidate neoantigen peptide 4. Mismatch repair deficiency was confirmed in all patients, by PCR or immunohistochemistry. In germline, CDR1 is SNHLY, CDR2 FYNNEI. Trimming shortened V by 10 bases and J by 5 bases, and 18 bases separated the two germline ends. This CDR3 spans 14 amino acids.

The sequencing used cells cultured in vitro, collected from a patient treated with pembrolizumab. This clonotype originated in an adult with mismatch repair-deficient cancer. This chain uses TRBV2 with TRBJ1-5, with a tentative D call TRBD1 (5 bases). The CDR3 loop reads CATSSRDGDQPQHF. CDR3 bases: TGTGCCACCTCCTCTCGGGACGGCGATCAGCCCCAGCATTTT.